The T cell receptor beta chain described here comes from a study of shared clonotypes between healthy human individuals. Sequencing was performed with immunoSEQ multiplex PCR; in TCRdb, only in-frame clones are kept and a portion is missing. The sample lists about 730,000 clones; over 60% were seen once. V was pared by 0 bases and J by 7 bases, with 10 bases between. This CDR3 spans 12 amino acids. Germline V gene sequence: CDR1 GTSNPN, CDR2 SVGIG (reference sequence). Regarding this clone: The antigen is undetermined.

Regarding the study as a whole: Relative to clonotypes present in all four donors, those not shared had lower generation probabilities. At large depth, rarefaction still showed sorted-subset sequencing to be incomplete. Of the naive CD4 clonotypes, roughly 5.5% were shared across a few donors.

The origin of this receptor is a woman aged 30 to 39 in good health. This chain uses TRBV30 with TRBJ2-7; D is unresolved. Input material: memory CD4+ T cells sorted from blood. Subset here: CD45RA-negative fraction. In DNA, the CDR3 is TGTGCCTGGAGTGTACAACGTTGGGAGCAGTACTTC. Translated: CAWSVQRWEQYF.